The clone carrying this TCR beta chain came up many times. Its antigen is unidentified. The sample originates from a study of regulatory T cells in long-lasting Graves disease. Study-wide results and caveats: A limited number of samples was an acknowledged limitation.

CDR3-region Arm-PCR and iRepertoire HTBI primers produced the TCR beta libraries. TCRdb re-derived calls from the multiplex PCR reads in MiXCR, one entry per CDR3 protein. This table has about 620,000 distinct CDR3 sequences, roughly 15% appearing once. Germline V CDR1 and CDR2: MNHEY, SVGEGT. This CDR3 is built from 12 residues. The germline V and J ends were trimmed by 2 bases and 7 bases, with 8 bases remaining between them. Described time point: newly diagnosed GD, antithyroid drugs for less than 3 months. Researchers made the TCR library from RNA that was extracted from PBMCs. This sample also appeared in a second study, on T cells in Graves' hyperthyroidism and ophthalmopathy.

The sequence was collected from a woman younger than 45 with Graves disease. The gene calls are TRBV6-2 or TRBV6-3 and TRBJ1-2, with D perhaps matching TRBD1 (6 bases). This specimen consisted of peripheral blood mononuclear cells (PBMCs), obtained at new diagnosis, from a patient treated with antithyroid drugs. The CDR3 here is CASSYLGGGYTF. DNA of the CDR3: TGTGCCAGCAGTTACCTAGGGGGTGGCTACACCTTC.